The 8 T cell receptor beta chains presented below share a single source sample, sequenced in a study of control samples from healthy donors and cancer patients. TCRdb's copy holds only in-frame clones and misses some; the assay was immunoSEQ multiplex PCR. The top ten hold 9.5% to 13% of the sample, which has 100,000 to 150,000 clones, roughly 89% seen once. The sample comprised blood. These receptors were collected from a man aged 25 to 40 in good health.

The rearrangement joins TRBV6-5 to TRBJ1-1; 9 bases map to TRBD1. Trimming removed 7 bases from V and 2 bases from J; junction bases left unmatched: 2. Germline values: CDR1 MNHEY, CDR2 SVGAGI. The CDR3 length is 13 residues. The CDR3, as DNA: TGTGCCAGCATACAGGGGGCAAACACTGAAGCTTTCTTT. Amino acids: CASIQGANTEAFF.

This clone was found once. The CDR3 protein is CASSLSGTSSPLHF. Here the CDR3 DNA reads TGTGCCAGCAGCTTATCAGGGACTAGTTCACCCCTCCACTTT. The chain recombines TRBV7-9 with TRBJ1-6; D may be TRBD1 (5 bases). This CDR3 is built from 14 residues. Trimming left V 2 bases short and J 9 bases short, with 11 bases between. Germline V lookup: CDR1 SEHNR, CDR2 FQNEAQ (reference sequence).

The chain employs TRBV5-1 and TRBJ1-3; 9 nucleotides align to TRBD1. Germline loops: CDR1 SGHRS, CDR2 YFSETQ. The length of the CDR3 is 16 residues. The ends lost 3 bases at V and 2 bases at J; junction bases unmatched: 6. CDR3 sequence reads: CASSYSQGATGNTIYF. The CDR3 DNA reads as TGCGCCAGCAGCTACTCACAGGGGGCAACTGGAAACACCATATATTTT. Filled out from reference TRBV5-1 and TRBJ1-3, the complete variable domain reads KAGVTQTPRYLIKTRGQQVTLSCSPISGHRSVSWYQQTPGQGLQFLFEYFSETQRNKGNFPGRFSGRQFSNSRSEMNVSTLELGDSALYLCASSYSQGATGNTIYFGEGSWLTVV.

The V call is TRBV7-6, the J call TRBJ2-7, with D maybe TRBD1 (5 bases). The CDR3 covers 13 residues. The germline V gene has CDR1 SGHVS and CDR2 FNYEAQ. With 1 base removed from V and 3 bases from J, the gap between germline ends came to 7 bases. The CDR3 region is CASSLDRSYEQYF. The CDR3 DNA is TGTGCCAGCAGCTTAGACAGGAGCTACGAGCAGTACTTC.

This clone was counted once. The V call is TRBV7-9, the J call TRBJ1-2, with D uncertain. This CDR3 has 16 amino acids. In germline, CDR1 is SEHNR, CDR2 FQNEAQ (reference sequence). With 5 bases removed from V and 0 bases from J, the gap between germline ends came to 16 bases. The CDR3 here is CASSPHGPLSNYGYTF. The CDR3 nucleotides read TGTGCCAGCAGCCCCCACGGACCGCTCTCTAACTATGGCTACACCTTC.

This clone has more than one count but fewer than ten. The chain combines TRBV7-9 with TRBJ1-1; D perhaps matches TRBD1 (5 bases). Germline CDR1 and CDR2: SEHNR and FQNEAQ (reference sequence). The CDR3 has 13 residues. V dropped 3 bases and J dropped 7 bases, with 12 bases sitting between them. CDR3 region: CASSLSGMGEAFF. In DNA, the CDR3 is TGTGCCAGCAGCTTGTCAGGGATGGGTGAAGCTTTCTTT.

In DNA, the CDR3 is TGTGCCAGCTCACAGAGGGTTGATCAGCCCCAGCATTTT. Amino acid sequence: CASSQRVDQPQHF. The V and J genes are TRBV18 and TRBJ1-5; unclear D gene. V was clipped by 4 bases and J by 5 bases, with 9 bases between them. The CDR3 contains 13 residues. Germline-derived CDR1 and CDR2 are KGHSH and LQKENI.

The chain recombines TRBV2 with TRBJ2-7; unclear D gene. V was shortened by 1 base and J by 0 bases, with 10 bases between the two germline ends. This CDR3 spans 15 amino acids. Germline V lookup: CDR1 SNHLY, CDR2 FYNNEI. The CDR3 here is CASSEGRSSSYEQYV. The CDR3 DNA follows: TGTGCCAGCAGTGAAGGCCGTTCAAGCTCCTACGAGCAGTACGTC.